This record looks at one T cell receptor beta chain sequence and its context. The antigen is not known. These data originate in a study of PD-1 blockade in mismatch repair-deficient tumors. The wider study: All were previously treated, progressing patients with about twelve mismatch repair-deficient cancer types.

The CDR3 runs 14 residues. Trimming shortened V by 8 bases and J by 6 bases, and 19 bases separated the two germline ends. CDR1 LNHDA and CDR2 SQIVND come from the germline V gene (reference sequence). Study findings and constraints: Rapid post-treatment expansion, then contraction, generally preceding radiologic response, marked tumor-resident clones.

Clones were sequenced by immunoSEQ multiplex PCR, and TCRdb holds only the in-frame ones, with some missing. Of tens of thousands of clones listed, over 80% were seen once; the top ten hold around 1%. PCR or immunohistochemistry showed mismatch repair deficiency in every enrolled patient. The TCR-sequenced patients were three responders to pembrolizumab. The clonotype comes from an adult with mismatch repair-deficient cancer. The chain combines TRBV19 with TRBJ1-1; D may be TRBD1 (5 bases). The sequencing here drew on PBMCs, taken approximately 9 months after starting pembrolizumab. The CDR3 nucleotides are TGTGCCAGTGCTACCGACAGCCGTGTGGCTGAAGCTTTCTTT. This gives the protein CASATDSRVAEAFF.